The 30 T cell receptor beta chains below come from one sample, sequenced in a study of cytomegalovirus exposure and HLA in healthy donors. Primers for the PCR totalled 60 Vbeta and 13 Jbeta. Only in-frame clones appear in the TCRdb table, and some are missing; sequencing was by immunoSEQ multiplex PCR. The sample shows some 150,000 clones, approximately 76% of them seen only once. The sample consisted of PBMCs. Every receptor here comes from a man aged 55-75 years in good health and CMV-seronegative.

This clone was detected only once. J is TRBJ2-3 and V is TRBV11-3; 8 nucleotides match TRBD1. The CDR3 loop spans 15 amino acids. Germline V gene lookup returns CDR1 SGHNT and CDR2 YENEEA. V lost 0 bases to trimming and J lost 6 bases; unmatched junction nucleotides: 5. The CDR3 DNA is TGTGCCAGCAGCTTAGAGTCAGGGGGCCTCGATACGCAGTATTTT. Amino acids: CASSLESGGLDTQYF.

The rearrangement joins TRBV11-2 to TRBJ2-7, with TRBD1 as a possible D gene (5 bases). CDR1 and CDR2 (germline): SGHAT, FQNNGV. V was shortened by 2 bases and J by 7 bases, with 18 bases between the two germline ends. This CDR3 has 15 residues. The CDR3 protein is CASSLSGPWPQEQYF. The CDR3, as DNA: TGTGCCAGCAGCTTATCAGGGCCCTGGCCTCAGGAGCAGTACTTC.

The chain links TRBV4-1 to TRBJ2-3; D gene unclear. V was trimmed by 0 bases and J by 6 bases, leaving 19 bases between them. CDR3 size: 17 residues. The germline V gene encodes CDR1 MGHRA and CDR2 YSYEKL. The CDR3 protein is CASSQEIVLVGADTQYF. CDR3 nucleotide sequence: TGCGCCAGCAGCCAAGAGATTGTGCTAGTAGGAGCGGATACGCAGTATTTT.

In this sample, this clone turned up once. The V and J genes are TRBV4-3 and TRBJ2-7; tentative D call: TRBD1 (6 bases). The ends were cut back, 2 bases at V and 2 bases at J, with 7 bases in the middle. Per germline, CDR1 LGHNA and CDR2 YSLEER. The CDR3 is 13 residues long. The CDR3 loop is CASSQRQAYEQYF. In DNA form, the CDR3 reads TGCGCCAGCAGCCAACGACAGGCCTACGAGCAGTACTTC.

The genes are TRBV27 and TRBJ2-7, with a weak D call TRBD2 (7 bases). The CDR3 loop spans 15 amino acids. V was trimmed by 8 bases and J by 5 bases, leaving 22 bases between them. CDR1 MNHEY and CDR2 SMNVEV come from the germline V gene (reference sequence). Written as DNA, the CDR3 is TGTGCCAGCTCCTTCGCACGGGGGGCAGGGAACGAGCAGTACTTC. Translated: CASSFARGAGNEQYF.

The chain links TRBV30 to TRBJ1-2; TRBD1 is a possible D gene (6 bases). V dropped 0 bases and J dropped 3 bases, with 8 bases sitting between them. Germline CDR1 is GTSNPN and CDR2 is SVGIG (reference sequence). The CDR3 runs 13 residues. The CDR3 nucleotides are TGTGCCTGGAGTGTTTCAGGGGACTATGGCTACACCTTC. It translates to CAWSVSGDYGYTF.

This clone was observed once. This chain connects TRBV18 to TRBJ2-7; 8 positions agree with TRBD1. The CDR3 is made up of 14 amino acids. V shed 4 bases and J 4 bases; nucleotides not matched to a gene: 6. Germline assignment: CDR1 KGHSH and CDR2 LQKENI. The CDR3 bases are TGTGCCAGCTCACTAGGGACAGGAGCATACGAGCAGTACTTC. It yields the protein CASSLGTGAYEQYF.

This chain joins TRBV23-1 and TRBJ2-3; 7 nucleotides match TRBD2. TRBV23-1 is recorded as an ORF, its role being uncertain. Losses at the gene ends were 6 bases for V and 2 bases for J; bases not matched to a gene: 11. The length of the CDR3 is 16 residues. The CDR3 is CASRLKDAGATDTQYF. In nucleotides, the CDR3 is TGCGCCAGCAGACTAAAAGACGCGGGAGCCACAGATACGCAGTATTTT.

J is TRBJ2-3 and V is TRBV6-1, with 10 bases identical to TRBD2. V shed 4 bases, J shed 3 bases, and the junction held 7 bases outside the gene matches. The germline gives CDR1 MNHNS, CDR2 SASEGT. The CDR3 is 16 residues long. CDR3 residues: CASSVGKTSGTDTQYF. The DNA for the CDR3 is TGTGCCAGCAGTGTGGGGAAGACTAGCGGGACAGATACGCAGTATTTT.

This chain links TRBV10-3 with TRBJ2-3, with 7 bases lining up with TRBD1. V was clipped by 4 bases and J by 1 base; unmatched bases: 2. From germline, CDR1 is ENHRY and CDR2 SYGVKD. The CDR3 length is 14 residues. The CDR3 is CAISADRGTDTQYF. Written as DNA, the CDR3 is TGTGCCATCAGTGCTGACAGGGGCACAGATACGCAGTATTTT.

The gene calls are TRBV11-2 and TRBJ2-7; TRBD1 might be the D (6 bases). V was shortened by 5 bases and J by 0 bases, with 11 bases between the two germline ends. The V gene's germline CDR1 is SGHAT and CDR2 FQNNGV. The CDR3 sequence is 14 residues long. The CDR3: CASSPGQYSYEQYF. CDR3 DNA sequence: TGTGCCAGCAGCCCCGGACAGTACTCCTACGAGCAGTACTTC.

V usage is TRBV6-4 and J usage is TRBJ2-1, with TRBD2 as a possible D gene (6 bases). The CDR3 is made up of 14 amino acids. The V gene lost 3 bases and the J gene lost 4 bases, with 10 bases spanning the gap. Germline CDR1 reads MRHNA; CDR2 reads SNTAGT. The CDR3 DNA reads as TGTGCCAGCAGTGAGCGGGACCCTTACAATGAGCAGTTCTTC. Translating gives CASSERDPYNEQFF.

The rearrangement links TRBV27 to TRBJ2-7; 7 bases map to TRBD1. The CDR3 is made up of 14 amino acids. J was trimmed by 1 base and V by 4 bases; bases with no gene match: 4. CDR1 is MNHEY and CDR2 is SMNVEV in the germline V gene (reference sequence). In DNA form, the CDR3 reads TGTGCCAGCAGTTACTCAGGGGGTTCCTACGAGCAGTACTTC. Its protein product is CASSYSGGSYEQYF.

This chain links TRBV30 with TRBJ1-5; a possible D gene is TRBD1 (5 bases). Germline V gene sequence: CDR1 GTSNPN, CDR2 SVGIG (reference sequence). The CDR3 runs to 13 residues. V lost 1 base and J 4 bases, leaving 8 bases between the germline ends. The CDR3 DNA reads as TGTGCCTGGAGTGCGGGGGGAAATCAGCCCCAGCATTTT. This encodes CAWSAGGNQPQHF.

This clone was observed a few times. This rearrangement joins TRBV5-3 to TRBJ2-7; D possibly corresponds to TRBD2 (6 bases). TRBV5-3 is labeled an ORF, and its function is uncertain. Trimming removed 3 bases at V and 2 bases at J, with 21 bases between. The CDR3 has 17 residues. CDR3 amino acids: CARSYFRDFKLTYEQYF. DNA for the CDR3: TGTGCCAGAAGCTACTTCCGGGACTTTAAGCTTACCTACGAGCAGTACTTC.

The V gene is TRBV5-4, the J gene TRBJ2-5; TRBD2 matches 12 bases. Germline V lookup: CDR1 SGHNT, CDR2 YYREEE (reference sequence). The V segment lost 3 bases and the J segment 5 bases; nucleotides outside the gene matches: 8. CDR3 length: 16 amino acids. The CDR3 DNA is TGTGCCAGCAGCTCTCGACTAGCGGGAGCGGGGGAGACCCAGTACTTC. Protein: CASSSRLAGAGETQYF.

The rearrangement joins TRBV6-5 to TRBJ2-5, with D perhaps matching TRBD2 (6 bases). The V end was cut by 6 bases, the J end by 4 bases, with 15 bases between. The CDR3 is 14 amino acids. Germline CDR1 is MNHEY and CDR2 is SVGAGI. In DNA, the CDR3 is TGTGCCAGCAGCGCCTGGGGGGATGGAGAGACCCAGTACTTC. Protein sequence: CASSAWGDGETQYF.

This clone showed up just a few times. Here the CDR3 reads CASSPTSAGASQYF. The CDR3 nucleotides are TGTGCCAGCAGCCCAACTAGCGCGGGTGCGTCCCAGTACTTC. This chain joins TRBV7-7 and TRBJ2-5; 7 bases match TRBD2. The germline gives CDR1 SSHAT, CDR2 FNYEAQ (reference sequence). The CDR3 runs 14 residues. J was trimmed by 9 bases and V by 5 bases; bases with no gene match: 12. Combining the CDR3 with reference TRBV7-7 and TRBJ2-5 gives the whole variable domain GAGVSQSPRYKVTKRGQDVTLRCDPISSHATLYWYQQALGQGPEFLTYFNYEAQPDKSGLPSDRFSAERPEGSISTLTIQRTEQRDSAMYRCASSPTSAGASQYFGPGTRLLVL.

V usage is TRBV11-2 and J usage is TRBJ1-2, with TRBD1 matching 7 bases. Looked up from germline, CDR1 is SGHAT and CDR2 is FQNNGV. There are 14 residues in the CDR3. J was trimmed by 5 bases and V by 3 bases; bases with no gene match: 6. The CDR3 sequence: CASSFPGGTYGYTF. CDR3 coding DNA: TGTGCCAGCAGCTTCCCAGGGGGGACTTATGGCTACACCTTC.

This chain joins TRBV5-1 and TRBJ2-2, with TRBD1 matching over 7 bases. The trim removed 2 bases at V and 4 bases at J, leaving 2 bases unmatched. This CDR3 is built from 14 residues. CDR1 is SGHRS, CDR2 YFSETQ, per germline. The CDR3 region is CASSLTGATGELFF. The CDR3 DNA reads TGCGCCAGCAGCTTAACAGGGGCCACCGGGGAGCTGTTTTTT.

The chain recombines TRBV2 with TRBJ2-5; 8 nucleotides agree with TRBD1. CDR3 length: 18 amino acids. Losses at the gene ends were 6 bases for V and 5 bases for J; bases not matched to a gene: 20. Germline V gene sequence: CDR1 SNHLY, CDR2 FYNNEI. In DNA form, the CDR3 reads TGTGCCAGCAGGGATACCCGCGGGGTGGGCAGGGGGCAGGAGACCCAGTACTTC. Its protein product is CASRDTRGVGRGQETQYF.

The chain combines TRBV7-2 with TRBJ2-5; 7 bases line up with TRBD2. Germline values: CDR1 SGHTA, CDR2 FQGNSA. The ends lost 4 bases at V and 6 bases at J; junction bases unmatched: 14. CDR3 length: 16 residues. The chain's CDR3 is CASSSPLPGLSKTQYF. CDR3 in DNA: TGTGCCAGCAGCTCCCCTTTACCGGGACTATCGAAGACCCAGTACTTC.

As concerns this clone: The conserved closing phenylalanine or tryptophan is absent in this CDR3, likely reflecting a read error. V usage is TRBV6-5 and J usage is TRBJ2-7; 12 positions agree with TRBD2. The germline CDR1 and CDR2 sequences are MNHEY and SVGAGI. CDR3 length: 16 residues. CDR3 amino acids: CASRYSLAGGNHEQYL. The CDR3 DNA sequence: TGTGCCAGCAGATACTCCCTAGCGGGGGGGAACCACGAGCAGTACCTC.

The CDR3 DNA sequence: TGTGCCAGCAGCTTCACGGCAGGGGCCGGGGAGCTGTTTTTT. Its protein product is CASSFTAGAGELFF. The chain recombines TRBV7-2 with TRBJ2-2; possible D gene TRBD1, 6 bases. In germline, CDR1 is SGHTA, CDR2 FQGNSA. V was trimmed by 3 bases and J by 6 bases, leaving 11 bases between them. The CDR3 loop spans 14 amino acids.

The chain has TRBV5-1 and TRBJ2-1; 10 positions agree with TRBD2. The CDR3 runs 15 residues. J gave up 4 bases and V 1 base, and 2 bases lay outside the gene matches. Germline CDR1 is SGHRS and CDR2 is YFSETQ. The CDR3 reads CASSLSSGGYNEQFF. The CDR3 bases are TGCGCCAGCAGCTTGTCTAGCGGGGGTTACAATGAGCAGTTCTTC.

This chain links TRBV19 with TRBJ1-5; D uncertain. Trimming took off 7 bases at V and 2 bases at J, with 12 bases between the two ends. This CDR3 is 14 amino acids long. CDR1 and CDR2 from the germline V gene are LNHDA and SQIVND (reference sequence). The CDR3 nucleotides read TGTGCCAGTACCATGGGCGGGCGCAATCAGCCCCAGCATTTT. It encodes CASTMGGRNQPQHF. Supplemented by reference TRBV19 and TRBJ1-5, the full variable domain reads DGGITQSPKYLFRKEGQNVTLSCEQNLNHDAMYWYRQDPGQGLRLIYYSQIVNDFQKGDIAEGYSVSREKKESFPLTVTSAQKNPTAFYLCASTMGGRNQPQHFGDGTRLSIL.

This clone was counted once. This rearrangement joins TRBV5-6 to TRBJ1-1, with unresolved D. The length of the CDR3 is 12 residues. The germline V gene has CDR1 SGHDT and CDR2 YYEEEE. V was cut by 4 bases and J by 7 bases, with 11 bases left in between. The CDR3: CASSPGMDEAFF. As DNA, the CDR3 is TGTGCCAGCAGCCCGGGGATGGATGAAGCTTTCTTT.

The table lists this clone with a count of one. The CDR3 nucleotides read TGTGCCAGCAGTTTGCTAGCGGGGGTATACACCGGGGAGCTGTTTTTT. Protein sequence: CASSLLAGVYTGELFF. The rearrangement uses TRBV5-5 and TRBJ2-2; 10 bases map to TRBD2. Germline V lookup: CDR1 SGHKS, CDR2 YYEKEE (reference sequence). This CDR3 has 16 residues. V lost 5 bases, J lost 3 bases, and 7 bases stayed unmatched.

The V and J genes are TRBV7-9 and TRBJ1-3; D unclear. The germline V gene encodes CDR1 SEHNR and CDR2 FQNEAQ (reference sequence). The V gene lost 2 bases and the J gene lost 3 bases, with 11 bases spanning the gap. The CDR3 contains 15 residues. In DNA, the CDR3 is TGTGCCAGCAGCTTATCCCGGAGGTATGGAAACACCATATATTTT. Translation: CASSLSRRYGNTIYF.

The rearrangement uses TRBV6-5 and TRBJ2-1, with TRBD2 identical over 10 bases. V gave up 10 bases and J gave up 15 bases; unmatched junction bases: 18. Germline V gene lookup returns CDR1 MNHEY and CDR2 SVGAGI. The CDR3 has 14 amino acids. The CDR3 DNA is TGTGCCACCTCCCTAGCGGGAGCCCCCAGTCGCCCGTTCTTC. Residues: CATSLAGAPSRPFF.